This entry lists 10 T cell receptor beta chains sequenced from one sample in a study of CD8+CD57+ T cells in acquired aplastic anemia. For CDR3 and TCR beta VDJ profiling, genomic DNA was the template used. MiXCR, run by TCRdb on the reads, gives a single entry per CDR3 protein. The table includes 200,000 to 250,000 distinct CDR3 sequences, roughly 57% detected once. The sequencing input was sorted CD4+, CD8+, or CD8+CD57+ T cells (not recorded which) from PBMCs. All receptors derive from a human donor in good health.

The chain links TRBV7-2 to TRBJ2-1; TRBD1 aligns across 10 bases. The CDR3 spans 16 residues. V lost 5 bases and J lost 2; bases outside the gene matches: 6. From germline, CDR1 is SGHTA and CDR2 FQGNSA. The CDR3, as DNA: TGTGCCAGCAGCCGGACAGGGGGAACGGCCTACAATGAGCAGTTCTTC. Amino acids: CASSRTGGTAYNEQFF.

This clonotype has more than one count but fewer than ten. The chain has TRBV27 and TRBJ2-2; D remains ambiguous. CDR1 is MNHEY and CDR2 is SMNVEV in the germline V gene (reference sequence). V was trimmed by 0 bases and J by 6 bases, leaving 8 bases between them. CDR3 size: 14 residues. The CDR3: CASSLSWGSGELFF. CDR3 in DNA: TGTGCCAGCAGTTTATCGTGGGGATCCGGGGAGCTGTTTTTT.

The J gene is TRBJ2-7, the V gene TRBV24-1; D is perhaps TRBD2 (6 bases). V was shortened by 9 bases and J by 6 bases, with 11 bases between the two germline ends. There are 11 residues in the CDR3. Germline V CDR1 and CDR2: KGHDR, SFDVKD. CDR3: CATSWRGEQYF. The CDR3 coding sequence is TGTGCCACCTCCTGGCGGGGCGAGCAGTACTTC.

This clonotype was observed many times. The V gene is TRBV19, the J gene TRBJ1-1; no reliable D call. This CDR3 region has 12 residues. Germline V gene sequence: CDR1 LNHDA, CDR2 SQIVND (reference sequence). The V end was cut by 8 bases, the J end by 5 bases, with 12 bases between. CDR3 region: CASQRGVTEAFF. In nucleotides, the CDR3 is TGTGCCAGTCAGCGGGGTGTAACTGAAGCTTTCTTT. Combining the CDR3 with reference TRBV19 and TRBJ1-1 gives the whole variable domain DGGITQSPKYLFRKEGQNVTLSCEQNLNHDAMYWYRQDPGQGLRLIYYSQIVNDFQKGDIAEGYSVSREKKESFPLTVTSAQKNPTAFYLCASQRGVTEAFFGQGTRLTVV.

The rearrangement uses TRBV9 and TRBJ2-3; 9 bases agree with TRBD2. J gave up 11 bases and V 7 bases, and 11 bases lay outside the gene matches. Germline CDR1 is SGDLS and CDR2 is YYNGEE. The CDR3 length is 13 residues. In DNA form, the CDR3 reads TGTGCCAGCCGCAGCGGGACTAGCAATGAGCAGTATTTT. The encoded protein is CASRSGTSNEQYF.

This clonotype was seen repeatedly, ten times or more. DNA for the CDR3: TGTGCCAGCAGTTTTACGGGAGGCGTGAGCGACGAGCAGTACTTC. Translating it yields CASSFTGGVSDEQYF. This chain uses TRBV27 with TRBJ2-7; 7 bases map to TRBD2. J was trimmed by 5 bases and V by 3 bases; bases with no gene match: 10. The CDR3 sequence is 15 residues long. In germline, CDR1 is MNHEY, CDR2 SMNVEV (reference sequence).

This clonotype came up a few times. The chain combines TRBV18 with TRBJ1-2, with no clear D. CDR1 and CDR2 (germline): KGHSH, LQKENI. The V end was cut by 3 bases, the J end by 0 bases, with 11 bases between. The CDR3 totals 15 residues. The CDR3 DNA sequence: TGTGCCAGCTCACCCTCAACCAGTCCTAACTATGGCTACACCTTC. It yields the protein CASSPSTSPNYGYTF.

CDR3 loop: CASSLGGGKDEQFF. CDR3 nucleotide sequence: TGTGCCAGCAGCTTAGGCGGTGGGAAAGATGAGCAGTTCTTC. V usage is TRBV7-9 and J usage is TRBJ2-1; D is unresolved. Trimming shortened V by 1 base and J by 8 bases, and 12 bases separated the two germline ends. This CDR3 spans 14 amino acids. CDR1 SEHNR and CDR2 FQNEAQ come from the germline V gene (reference sequence).

This chain connects TRBV7-6 to TRBJ2-7; D call uncertain. The CDR3 is made up of 13 amino acids. V was cut by 0 bases and J by 4 bases, with 7 bases left in between. Germline V gene lookup returns CDR1 SGHVS and CDR2 FNYEAQ. Here the CDR3 reads CASSLANAYEQYF. The CDR3 nucleotides read TGTGCCAGCAGCTTAGCGAACGCATACGAGCAGTACTTC.

This clonotype was observed a few times. The genes are TRBV27 and TRBJ1-1; D is undetermined. Germline lookup yields CDR1 MNHEY and CDR2 SMNVEV (reference sequence). V was shortened by 4 bases and J by 7 bases, with 13 bases between the two germline ends. The CDR3 has 13 residues. CDR3 loop: CASSSLTENEAFF. DNA of the CDR3: TGTGCCAGCAGTTCCCTGACCGAGAATGAAGCTTTCTTT.